These 11 T cell receptor beta chains share one sample of origin, sequenced in a study of blood T cell repertoires in COVID-19. The data were produced by immunoSEQ multiplex PCR, yet TCRdb's version contains in-frame clones alone and is incomplete. Of roughly 230,000 clones detected, more than 75% appear once; the ten largest clones hold roughly 7.1%. The sequenced material came from PBMCs or T cells enriched from blood (not recorded which). The receptors derive from a man under 40 in a cohort exposed to, infected with or recovered from COVID-19 (not recorded which).

The chain joins TRBV6-5 to TRBJ1-4; D perhaps matches TRBD1 (6 bases). The CDR3 has 13 amino acids. Germline values: CDR1 MNHEY, CDR2 SVGAGI. Trimming stripped 5 bases from V and 8 bases from J, with 12 bases between. Here the CDR3 reads CASSPVRGEKLFF. CDR3 in DNA: TGTGCCAGCAGTCCCGTCAGGGGCGAAAAACTGTTTTTT.

The sample holds one count of this clone. The rearrangement links TRBV7-8 to TRBJ1-3, with D perhaps TRBD1 (5 bases). The CDR3 totals 17 residues. Germline lookup yields CDR1 SGHVS and CDR2 FQNEAQ. The V and J ends lost 2 bases and 0 bases respectively, with 14 bases between them. The CDR3 sequence: CASSLSRENSSGNTIYF. Written as DNA, the CDR3 is TGTGCCAGCAGCTTAAGCAGGGAAAATTCCTCTGGAAACACCATATATTTT.

This sequence joins TRBV5-1 and TRBJ2-2; D might be TRBD1 (6 bases). The germline V and J ends were trimmed by 5 bases and 0 bases, with 11 bases remaining between them. The CDR3 contains 15 residues. The V gene's germline CDR1 is SGHRS and CDR2 YFSETQ. In DNA form, the CDR3 reads TGCGCCAGCAGGAGGACAGAAACGAACACCGGGGAGCTGTTTTTT. Amino acid sequence: CASRRTETNTGELFF.

This clone was seen a single time. The CDR3 protein is CASSQASARTYGYEQYF. CDR3 in DNA: TGTGCCAGCAGCCAAGCCTCCGCGCGGACTTACGGCTACGAGCAGTACTTC. This chain uses TRBV3-1 (or the pseudogene TRBV3-2) with TRBJ2-7; possible D gene TRBD2, 5 bases. V was trimmed by 1 base and J by 3 bases, leaving 19 bases between them. Germline assignment: CDR1 LGHDT and CDR2 YNNKEL (reference sequence). CDR3 length: 17 amino acids.

This sequence joins TRBV18 and TRBJ2-1; D is ambiguous. Trimming cost V 2 bases and J 9 bases, with 14 bases left between them. CDR3 length: 14 amino acids. Germline V gives CDR1 KGHSH, CDR2 LQKENI. Here the CDR3 DNA reads TGTGCCAGCTCACCATCAGGCCCCGCCAGTGAGCAGTTCTTC. Encoded protein: CASSPSGPASEQFF.

The chain employs TRBV27 and TRBJ2-3; D gene unclear. The CDR3 covers 15 residues. CDR1 is MNHEY, CDR2 SMNVEV, per germline (reference sequence). Deletions cut 4 bases from V and 1 base from J, with 12 bases between. Here the CDR3 DNA reads TGTGCCAGCAGTTCCCCGTACAGCCGCACAGATACGCAGTATTTT. As protein: CASSSPYSRTDTQYF.

The chain combines TRBV2 with TRBJ2-7; 8 bases align to TRBD1. The germline gives CDR1 SNHLY, CDR2 FYNNEI. J gave up 3 bases and V 5 bases, and 9 bases lay outside the gene matches. CDR3 length: 15 amino acids. The CDR3 DNA sequence: TGTGCCAGCAGTTCCGACAGGGGAACTTTCTACGAGCAGTACTTC. It codes for CASSSDRGTFYEQYF.

The chain joins TRBV4-3 to TRBJ2-2, with TRBD2 matching over 7 bases. The germline V gene encodes CDR1 LGHNA and CDR2 YSLEER. The junction had 4 bases not matched to a gene; V was cut back by 4 bases and J by 5 bases. The CDR3 runs 14 residues. The CDR3 here is CASSPEGGTGELFF. The CDR3 bases are TGCGCCAGCAGCCCTGAGGGAGGGACCGGGGAGCTGTTTTTT.

The V call is TRBV4-3, the J call TRBJ2-1; 11 bases agree with TRBD2. The CDR3 sequence is 14 residues long. Germline CDR1 reads LGHNA; CDR2 reads YSLEER. The junction had 2 bases not matched to a gene; V was cut back by 5 bases and J by 5 bases. The CDR3 reads CASSASGRNNEQFF. CDR3 DNA sequence: TGCGCCAGCAGCGCTAGCGGGAGGAACAATGAGCAGTTCTTC.

V gene TRBV20-1 combines with J gene TRBJ2-1; 8 nucleotides line up with TRBD2. J lost 5 bases, V lost 3 bases, and 12 bases had no gene match. This CDR3 is built from 16 residues. Germline-derived CDR1 and CDR2 are DFQATT and SNEGSKA (reference sequence). The DNA for the CDR3 is TGCAGTGCTAGTCACCGGGCCGGGACTAGTAACAATGAGCAGTTCTTC. As protein: CSASHRAGTSNNEQFF.

V is TRBV15 and J is TRBJ2-5; tentative D call: TRBD1 (5 bases). The ends were cut back, 5 bases at V and 9 bases at J, with 16 bases in the middle. Looked up from germline, CDR1 is LNHNV and CDR2 is YYDKDF (reference sequence). CDR3 length: 13 residues. CDR3 amino acids: CATSYRADSPQYF. The CDR3 DNA reads TGTGCCACCAGCTACCGCGCCGACAGTCCCCAGTACTTC.